Here is one T cell receptor (beta chain) with its context. Its antigen is unidentified. The data were obtained in a study of blood T cells in healthy people across ages. Study results and caveats: Diversity estimates from one million T cells were considered underestimates. Among T cells, TCR beta diversity per million cells dropped roughly linearly as age rose.

The second PCR ran roughly 7 to 12 cycles with a sample-barcoded 5' primer and J-beta primers. Every cDNA molecule bore a tag from a template-switch adaptor containing 12 random nucleotides. TCRdb ran MiXCR on the 5' RACE reads and lists one entry per CDR3 protein. Seen here are about 970,000 distinct CDR3 sequences, roughly 50% observed once, and the top ten hold around 21%. Material for sequencing was blood. The receptor comes from an older woman in good health.

The CDR3: CASSLARDLYEQYF. The CDR3 region has the DNA TGCGCCAGCAGCTTGGCGCGGGACTTATACGAGCAGTACTTC. V gene TRBV5-1 combines with J gene TRBJ2-7; D is possibly TRBD2 (6 bases). The length of the CDR3 is 14 residues. V was clipped by 0 bases and J by 4 bases, with 11 bases between them. CDR1 is SGHRS, CDR2 YFSETQ, per germline.